Given below is one T cell receptor beta chain in context. Antigen specificity is unknown. This record comes from a study of cytomegalovirus exposure and HLA in healthy donors. Study-wide results and caveats: Most TCR sequences were uncommon, yet certain public TCRs appeared in many donors.

In the PCR, 60 Vbeta and 13 Jbeta primers were used. As originally analysed: Later analysis identified 80 million to 90 million unique TCR beta chains, approximately 11 million shared. The method was immunoSEQ multiplex PCR; TCRdb's version includes in-frame clones alone and lacks a portion of them. For V, J and clone size, that table is used; D and trimming come from the DNA. The repertoire consists of about 170,000 clones, with approximately 83% occurring once and the leading ten covering 0.95% to 1.5%. The germline gives CDR1 SGDLS, CDR2 YYNGEE. Trimming took off 4 bases at V and 10 bases at J, with 17 bases between the two ends. This CDR3 spans 13 amino acids.

The chain carries TRBV9 and TRBJ1-1, with D uncertain. The TCR sequence derives from a boy aged 2 to 9 in good health and CMV-seronegative. Sequenced material: PBMCs. This CDR3 is CASSTQLTTPAFF. The CDR3 region has the DNA TGTGCCAGCAGCACACAGCTCACCACCCCAGCTTTCTTT.